The 17 T cell receptor beta chains reported below all come from one sample, sequenced in a study of regulatory dendritic cells for organ transplantation. Here immunoSEQ multiplex PCR was the method, and the copy in TCRdb shows in-frame clones only, minus some. The repertoire has under 35,000 clones, less than 85% of them found once; the top ten carry around 0.43%. The sample comprised naive CD8+ T cells from blood. The subset here: CD45RA+ naive T cells. Every receptor here comes from a human donor in good health.

The J gene is TRBJ1-2, the V gene TRBV10-3, with D hard to call. Germline CDR1 is ENHRY and CDR2 is SYGVKD. V gave up 0 bases and J gave up 6 bases, with 5 bases separating them. This CDR3 has 12 amino acids. CDR3 protein: CAISESADGYTF. As DNA, the CDR3 is TGTGCCATCAGTGAGTCGGCAGATGGCTACACCTTC.

The chain recombines TRBV4-3 with TRBJ1-3, with TRBD1 as a possible D gene (5 bases). Germline CDR1 LGHNA, CDR2 YSLEER. The CDR3 sequence is 16 residues long. Trimming removed 0 bases at V and 0 bases at J, with 9 bases between. The CDR3 loop reads CASSQDKGSSGNTIYF. CDR3 DNA: TGCGCCAGCAGCCAAGATAAGGGGTCCTCTGGAAACACCATATATTTT.

The chain couples TRBV10-3 to TRBJ2-1, with TRBD1 as a possible D gene (8 bases). Germline assignment: CDR1 ENHRY and CDR2 SYGVKD. The CDR3 has 14 amino acids. Trimming took 6 bases from V and 7 from J, leaving 16 bases between them. This CDR3 reads CAIRLTGEGNEQFF. CDR3 nucleotide sequence: TGTGCCATCAGGCTGACAGGGGAGGGGAATGAGCAGTTCTTC.

The V and J genes are TRBV7-8 and TRBJ1-4; D is possibly TRBD1 (5 bases). Germline CDR1 is SGHVS and CDR2 is FQNEAQ. The germline V and J ends were trimmed by 5 bases and 4 bases, with 17 bases remaining between them. CDR3 length: 16 amino acids. The DNA of the CDR3 is TGTGCCAGCAGCCCTGGGGTTAGGGGCCTTAATGAAAAACTGTTTTTT. It yields the protein CASSPGVRGLNEKLFF.

This clone was seen more than once but under ten times. V and J are TRBV7-3 and TRBJ1-3; D remains unclear. V dropped 5 bases and J dropped 3 bases, with 5 bases sitting between them. Per germline, CDR1 SGHTA and CDR2 FQGTGA. The CDR3 has 12 residues. Here the CDR3 reads CASSPGGNTIYF. The CDR3 region has the DNA TGTGCCAGCAGCCCCGGTGGAAACACCATATATTTT.

This chain connects TRBV5-6 to TRBJ1-5; the D gene is possibly TRBD1 (5 bases). The CDR3 sequence is 14 residues long. Germline CDR1 and CDR2: SGHDT and YYEEEE. Trimming removed 1 base at V and 6 bases at J, with 11 bases between. The CDR3 DNA reads as TGTGCCAGCAGCTTGCACGAGGGACTTCAGCCCCAGCATTTT. This codes for CASSLHEGLQPQHF.

V and J are TRBV9 and TRBJ1-2; 9 bases match TRBD1. Per germline, CDR1 SGDLS and CDR2 YYNGEE. V lost 4 bases and J lost 6; bases outside the gene matches: 7. CDR3 length equals 14 residues. The CDR3 bases are TGTGCCAGCAGCTCCGGGGACAGGGTCGATGGCTACACCTTC. Translation: CASSSGDRVDGYTF.

The chain links TRBV7-9 to TRBJ1-5; no clear D. Germline V lookup: CDR1 SEHNR, CDR2 FQNEAQ (reference sequence). The CDR3 is 12 amino acids. V gave up 5 bases and J gave up 1 base, with 3 bases separating them. The CDR3 DNA follows: TGTGCCAGCAGCCGGAGCAATCAGCCCCAGCATTTT. This encodes CASSRSNQPQHF.

The rearrangement links TRBV7-3 to TRBJ1-1, with D maybe TRBD1 (5 bases). Germline-derived CDR1 and CDR2 are SGHTA and FQGTGA. V shed 2 bases and J shed 3 bases, with 7 bases lying between them. This CDR3 contains 13 residues. CDR3 loop: CASSLQGDTEAFF. CDR3 bases: TGTGCCAGCAGCTTACAGGGTGACACTGAAGCTTTCTTT.

This clone occurred a few times. The rearrangement uses TRBV2 and TRBJ1-3; D gene uncertain. CDR1 SNHLY and CDR2 FYNNEI come from the germline V gene. CDR3 length: 13 residues. The V end was cut by 7 bases, the J end by 5 bases, with 12 bases between. The CDR3 here is CASKAGNRNTIYF. The DNA for the CDR3 is TGTGCCAGCAAGGCGGGAAATCGAAACACCATATATTTT. The whole variable domain, filled in from reference TRBV2 and TRBJ1-3, reads EPEVTQTPSHQVTQMGQEVILRCVPISNHLYFYWYRQILGQKVEFLVSFYNNEISEKSEIFDDQFSVERPDGSNFTLKIRSTKLEDSAMYFCASKAGNRNTIYFGEGSWLTVV.

The rearrangement uses TRBV29-1 and TRBJ1-3; D is unclear. Per the germline V gene, CDR1 is SQVTM and CDR2 is ANQGSEA. V was pared by 3 bases and J by 2 bases, with 14 bases between. The CDR3 contains 15 residues. The CDR3 coding sequence is TGCAGCGTTGAGGTCACAATTACAGCTGGAAACACCATATATTTT. This translates into CSVEVTITAGNTIYF. Drawing the rest from reference TRBV29-1 and TRBJ1-3, the complete variable domain is SAVISQKPSRDICQRGTSLTIQCQVDSQVTMMFWYRQQPGQSLTLIATANQGSEATYESGFVIDKFPISRPNLTFSTLTVSNMSPEDSSIYLCSVEVTITAGNTIYFGEGSWLTVV.

The rearrangement links TRBV11-2 to TRBJ2-2, with D maybe TRBD2 (6 bases). Germline assignment: CDR1 SGHAT and CDR2 FQNNGV. V was pared by 4 bases and J by 2 bases, with 11 bases between. The CDR3 runs to 15 residues. The CDR3 protein is CASSSPGLNTGELFF. Here the CDR3 DNA reads TGTGCCAGCAGCTCCCCGGGACTCAACACCGGGGAGCTGTTTTTT.

The chain combines TRBV7-8 with TRBJ1-5; possible D gene TRBD1, 6 bases. V lost 5 bases to trimming and J lost 2 bases, with 19 bases between them. The CDR3 runs 17 residues. Germline CDR1 reads SGHVS; CDR2 reads FQNEAQ. The CDR3 protein is CASSPGDTRDGNQPQHF. The CDR3 nucleotides are TGTGCCAGCAGCCCTGGGGACACCCGGGACGGCAATCAGCCCCAGCATTTT.

A few counts support this clone. CDR3 sequence (DNA): TGCGCCAGCAGCCAAGTTTCCGGACAGGGGAGGGGAAACACCATATATTTT. This translates into CASSQVSGQGRGNTIYF. The chain links TRBV4-1 to TRBJ1-3, with 9 bases lining up with TRBD1. The trim removed 1 base at V and 4 bases at J, leaving 8 bases unmatched. CDR1 is MGHRA and CDR2 is YSYEKL in the germline V gene. The CDR3 consists of 17 residues.

The chain has TRBV7-6 and TRBJ1-1; D is perhaps TRBD1 (6 bases). Trimming pared 0 bases from V and 2 bases from J, leaving 16 bases between. Germline V gene data show CDR1 as SGHVS and CDR2 as FNYEAQ. This CDR3 comprises 17 residues. CDR3 loop: CASSLAAGVLSNTEAFF. The CDR3 DNA is TGTGCCAGCAGCTTAGCTGCAGGGGTGTTGTCCAACACTGAAGCTTTCTTT.

This sequence joins TRBV4-2 and TRBJ2-7; TRBD1 agrees at 11 bases. The trim removed 1 base at V and 4 bases at J, leaving 6 bases unmatched. Germline CDR1 reads LGHNA; CDR2 reads YNFKEQ. The CDR3 consists of 16 residues. CDR3 region: CASSQGAGTGGYEQYF. For the CDR3, the DNA is TGTGCCAGCAGCCAAGGGGCCGGGACAGGGGGTTACGAGCAGTACTTC.

This chain uses TRBV19 with TRBJ2-1; 13 bases are shared with TRBD2. Germline V CDR1 and CDR2: LNHDA, SQIVND (reference sequence). This CDR3 has 16 amino acids. Unmatched junction bases numbered 3, after V lost 7 bases and J lost 0 bases. Here the CDR3 reads CASKLAGGYSYNEQFF. The CDR3 bases are TGTGCCAGTAAACTAGCGGGGGGGTACTCCTACAATGAGCAGTTCTTC.